The next 5 T cell receptor beta chains were all read from a single sample in a study of identical twins' blood T cells. TCRdb analysed the 5' RACE reads with MiXCR anew, one entry per CDR3 protein. Seen here are a few hundred thousand distinct CDR3 sequences, more than 25% observed once, and the top ten hold 6.1%. The sequencing sample was made of PBMCs. The receptor set was obtained from a woman aged 18-49 years in good health.

There are a few counts of this clonotype. The chain is built from TRBV5-1 and TRBJ2-3; TRBD1 matches at 8 bases. Germline V lookup: CDR1 SGHRS, CDR2 YFSETQ. V shed 2 bases and J 4 bases; nucleotides not matched to a gene: 9. This CDR3 is 16 amino acids long. CDR3 DNA sequence: TGCGCCAGCAGCTTAGATAGAGGCAGGGGGCCAGATACGCAGTATTTT. Protein: CASSLDRGRGPDTQYF.

This clonotype was seen a handful of times. An end of the junction does not agree with germline; a read error may underlie this. The chain has TRBV9 and TRBJ1-1; 8 nucleotides match TRBD1. Germline CDR1 SGDLS, CDR2 YYNGEE. The CDR3 consists of 14 residues. CDR3 coding DNA: TGTGCCAGCAGCGGAACCAGGACAGGGCTTTTCCCCCGTTTT. Amino acid sequence: CASSGTRTGLFPRF.

This clonotype came up many times. The chain combines TRBV29-1 with TRBJ2-1, with 7 nucleotides matching TRBD2. CDR3 length: 14 residues. Trimming took 6 bases from V and 6 from J; bases not matched to a gene: 11. Germline V gene lookup returns CDR1 SQVTM and CDR2 ANQGSEA. The CDR3 nucleotides read TGCAGCGTGACCCGGGCGGGAGCGTTCAATGAGCAGTTCTTC. Amino acid sequence: CSVTRAGAFNEQFF.

This clonotype appeared a few times. CDR3 in amino acids: CASARPGGMNTEAFF. In DNA, the CDR3 is TGTGCCAGCGCCCGTCCAGGGGGAATGAACACTGAAGCTTTCTTT. The chain links TRBV27 to TRBJ1-1; TRBD1 matches 7 bases. V lost 8 bases, J lost 0 bases, and 9 bases stayed unmatched. The CDR3 covers 15 residues. CDR1 and CDR2 (germline): MNHEY, SMNVEV (reference sequence).

This clonotype was seen a handful of times. The genes are TRBV9 and TRBJ1-1; unclear D gene. With 0 bases removed from V and 0 bases from J, the gap between germline ends came to 9 bases. Germline V lookup: CDR1 SGDLS, CDR2 YYNGEE. The CDR3 is 15 amino acids. The DNA of the CDR3 is TGTGCCAGCAGCGTAGGGGGAGGGATGAACACTGAAGCTTTCTTT. As protein: CASSVGGGMNTEAFF. Full variable domain (remainder filled in from reference TRBV9 and TRBJ1-1): DSGVTQTPKHLITATGQRVTLRCSPRSGDLSVYWYQQSLDQGLQFLIQYYNGEERAKGNILERFSAQQFPDLHSELNLSSLELGDSALYFCASSVGGGMNTEAFFGQGTRLTVV.